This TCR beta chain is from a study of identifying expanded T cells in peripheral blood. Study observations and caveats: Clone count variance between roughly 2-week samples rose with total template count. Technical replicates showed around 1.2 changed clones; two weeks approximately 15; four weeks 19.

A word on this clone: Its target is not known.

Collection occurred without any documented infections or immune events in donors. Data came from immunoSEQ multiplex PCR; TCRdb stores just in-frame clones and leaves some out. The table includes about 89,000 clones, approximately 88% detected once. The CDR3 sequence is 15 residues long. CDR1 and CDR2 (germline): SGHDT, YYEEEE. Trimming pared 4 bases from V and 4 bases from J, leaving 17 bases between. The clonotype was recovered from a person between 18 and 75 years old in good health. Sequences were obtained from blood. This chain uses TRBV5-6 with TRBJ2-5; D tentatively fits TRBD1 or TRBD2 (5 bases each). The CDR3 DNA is TGTGCCAGCAGCGCCGCGTCGGGGCCGACAGAGACCCAGTACTTC. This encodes CASSAASGPTETQYF.